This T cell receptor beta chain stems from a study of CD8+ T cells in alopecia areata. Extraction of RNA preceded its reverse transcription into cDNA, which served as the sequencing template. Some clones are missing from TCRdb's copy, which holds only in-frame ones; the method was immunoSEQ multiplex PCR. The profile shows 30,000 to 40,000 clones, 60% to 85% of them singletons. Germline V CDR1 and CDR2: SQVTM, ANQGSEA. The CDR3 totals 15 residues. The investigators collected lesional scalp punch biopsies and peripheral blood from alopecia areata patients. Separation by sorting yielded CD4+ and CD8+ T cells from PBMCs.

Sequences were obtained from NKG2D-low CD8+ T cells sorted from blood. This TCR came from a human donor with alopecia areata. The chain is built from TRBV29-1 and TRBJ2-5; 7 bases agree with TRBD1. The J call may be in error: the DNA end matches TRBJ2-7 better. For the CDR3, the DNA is TGCAGCGTTGAAGTCGTGGGACAGACAACCTACGAGCAGTACTTC. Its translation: CSVEVVGQTTYEQYF.